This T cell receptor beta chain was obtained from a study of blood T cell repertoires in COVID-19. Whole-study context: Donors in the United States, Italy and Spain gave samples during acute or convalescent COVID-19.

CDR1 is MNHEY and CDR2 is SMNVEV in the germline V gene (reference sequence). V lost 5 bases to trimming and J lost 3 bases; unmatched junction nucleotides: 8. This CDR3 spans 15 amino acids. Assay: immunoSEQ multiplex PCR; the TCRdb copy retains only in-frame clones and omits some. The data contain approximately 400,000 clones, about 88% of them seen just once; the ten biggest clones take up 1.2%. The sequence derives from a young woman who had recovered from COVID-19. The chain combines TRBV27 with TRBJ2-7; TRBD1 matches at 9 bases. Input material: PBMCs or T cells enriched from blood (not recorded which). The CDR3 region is CASSLTGTGNYEQYF. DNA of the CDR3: TGTGCCAGCAGTCTGACCGGGACAGGGAACTACGAGCAGTACTTC.